This T cell receptor (beta chain) was profiled in a study of OX40 agonist ivuxolimab in advanced cancers. Study context: Enrolled patients in dose escalation had cancers that were hepatocellular carcinoma, melanoma, renal cell or head and neck cancer.

The CDR3 sequence is 16 residues long. Germline CDR1 is SGHVS and CDR2 is FQNEAQ. The germline V and J ends were trimmed by 5 bases and 4 bases, with 15 bases remaining between them. This clone came up a few times. The antigen is not known. Here immunoSEQ multiplex PCR was the method, and the copy in TCRdb shows in-frame clones only, minus some. The sample lists 15,000 to 20,000 clones, 70% to 85% occurring once. Study-wide results and limits: The antigen specificity of the peripheral T cells (those that were expanded) was not determined.

This sequence originates from an adult with an advanced solid tumor such as melanoma, head and neck, liver or kidney cancer. This chain uses TRBV7-8 with TRBJ1-6, with a weak D call TRBD1 (6 bases). The specimen was CD4+ or CD8+ T cells sorted from blood, collected in a trial of the OX40 agonist ivuxolimab. CDR3 nucleotides: TGTGCCAGCAGCCATCGGACAGACAAGTATAATTCACCCCTCCACTTT. It translates to CASSHRTDKYNSPLHF.